A single sample gave rise to the 31 T cell receptor beta chains below, sequenced in a study of metastatic and nonmetastatic thyroid tumors. Nobody among the patients had been given any treatment before thyroid surgery. TCRdb re-processed the PCR reads through MiXCR. This sample has approximately 25,000 clones, with about an eighth found just once. The source material was blood. These TCRs come from a female donor with papillary thyroid cancer or a benign thyroid nodule (not recorded which). Some clones in this sample may be carry-over from other donors' samples.

The gene calls are TRBV4-1 and TRBJ1-5, with no clear D. V gave up 0 bases and J gave up 15 bases, with 15 bases separating them. The germline CDR1 and CDR2 sequences are MGHRA and YSYEKL. The CDR3 runs 13 residues. Written as DNA, the CDR3 is TGCGCCAGCAGCCAAGATGAGGGTATGACCCTGCATTTT. Residues: CASSQDEGMTLHF.

By frequency in the sample, this clone is medium-sized (0.01 to 0.1%). CDR3 sequence: CASSLDRGRLEQYF. DNA for the CDR3: TGTGCCAGCAGTTTGGACAGGGGGCGCCTCGAGCAGTACTTC. The V call is TRBV12-3 or TRBV12-4, the J call TRBJ2-7; TRBD1 agrees at 11 bases. J was trimmed by 6 bases and V by 3 bases; bases with no gene match: 4. The CDR3 is made up of 14 amino acids.

This clone has more than one count but fewer than ten. Relative to the germline gene, one junction end is altered; a read error may explain this. The chain couples TRBV27 to TRBJ2-1; 9 bases line up with TRBD1. Germline CDR1 reads MNHEY; CDR2 reads SMNVEV (reference sequence). This CDR3 has 16 residues. In nucleotides, the CDR3 is TGTGCCAGCAGTTTACTCTCATGGACAGGGGACAATGAGCAGCTCTTC. It specifies CASSLLSWTGDNEQLF.

With respect to this clone: A much larger clone differs from this one at a single base, so this may be a read error. The gene calls are TRBV2 and TRBJ2-5; TRBD1 agrees at 10 bases. There are 21 residues in the CDR3. CDR1 is SNHLY, CDR2 FYNNEI, per germline. The ends lost 1 base at V and 5 bases at J; junction bases unmatched: 22. The CDR3 DNA sequence: TGTGCCAGCAGTGAAGGCCACCTACTACGCCTGGGACAGGGGTCCCAGGAGACCCAGTACTTC. Translation: CASSEGHLLRLGQGSQETQYF. Full variable domain (remainder filled in from reference TRBV2 and TRBJ2-5): EPEVTQTPSHQVTQMGQEVILRCVPISNHLYFYWYRQILGQKVEFLVSFYNNEISEKSEIFDDQFSVERPDGSNFTLKIRSTKLEDSAMYFCASSEGHLLRLGQGSQETQYFGPGTRLLVL.

This clone showed up just a few times. V gene TRBV6-2 or TRBV6-3 combines with J gene TRBJ1-1; unclear D gene. V gave up 2 bases and J gave up 7 bases, with 11 bases separating them. The CDR3 has 13 residues. Germline V gene data show CDR1 as MNHEY and CDR2 as SVGEGT. CDR3 sequence (DNA): TGTGCCAGCAGTTACAGTTTTCATAGTGAAGCTTTCTTT. As protein: CASSYSFHSEAFF.

V usage is TRBV7-2 and J usage is TRBJ2-7, with D tentatively TRBD2 (5 bases). Trimming removed 1 base at V and 4 bases at J, with 14 bases between. CDR3 size: 15 residues. In germline, CDR1 is SGHTA, CDR2 FQGNSA. The CDR3 loop is CASSLGGSSGYEQYF. The CDR3 region has the DNA TGTGCCAGCAGCTTAGGCGGGTCTTCCGGGTACGAGCAGTACTTC. Full variable domain (remainder filled in from reference TRBV7-2 and TRBJ2-7): GAGVSQSPSNKVTEKGKDVELRCDPISGHTALYWYRQSLGQGLEFLIYFQGNSAPDKSGLPSDRFSAERTGGSVSTLTIQRTQQEDSAVYLCASSLGGSSGYEQYFGPGTRLTVT.

This clone showed up many times. A much larger clone lies a single base off, so this may be a read error. The rearrangement links TRBV28 to TRBJ1-6; D is perhaps TRBD1 (5 bases). The CDR3 sequence is 14 residues long. The germline gives CDR1 MDHEN, CDR2 SYDVKM. In nucleotides, the CDR3 is TGTGTCAGCAGGTTAAGCCAGGGACTTCCACCCCTCCACTTT. Encoded protein: CVSRLSQGLPPLHF.

This clone was seen repeatedly, ten times or more. CDR3 protein: CASSYNYRGPYEQYF. CDR3 sequence (DNA): TGCGCCAGCAGCTACAATTACAGGGGGCCCTACGAGCAGTACTTC. The chain employs TRBV4-1 and TRBJ2-7, with TRBD1 matching 9 bases. CDR1 and CDR2 from the germline V gene are MGHRA and YSYEKL. The CDR3 spans 15 residues. V was clipped by 5 bases and J by 2 bases; unmatched bases: 7.

This clone was observed many times. V is TRBV20-1 and J is TRBJ2-7; D may be TRBD1 (8 bases). The CDR3 has 13 amino acids. Trimming cost V 7 bases and J 6 bases, with 19 bases left between them. Germline loops: CDR1 DFQATT, CDR2 SNEGSKA (reference sequence). The CDR3: CSVRGLADSEQYF. The CDR3 DNA is TGCAGTGTCAGGGGGCTAGCGGATTCCGAGCAGTACTTC.

This clone has a count of ten or more. This chain links TRBV18 with TRBJ2-1; D unclear. CDR3 size: 14 residues. CDR1 and CDR2 (germline): KGHSH, LQKENI. V lost 3 bases and J lost 0, with 6 bases in between. The CDR3 loop is CASSPSSSYNEQFF. For the CDR3, the DNA is TGTGCCAGCTCACCTAGTAGCTCCTACAATGAGCAGTTCTTC. The full variable domain, in which reference TRBV18 and TRBJ2-1 provide the parts outside the CDR3, is NAGVMQNPRHLVRRRGQEARLRCSPMKGHSHVYWYRQLPEEGLKFMVYLQKENIIDESGMPKERFSAEFPKEGPSILRIQQVVRGDSAAYFCASSPSSSYNEQFFGPGTRLTVL.

By share, this clone ranks as medium-sized (0.01 to 0.1%). The V call is TRBV28, the J call TRBJ2-7; 9 bases map to TRBD2. The CDR3 contains 14 residues. Germline V CDR1 and CDR2: MDHEN, SYDVKM. V lost 6 bases to trimming and J lost 0 bases; unmatched junction nucleotides: 3. CDR3 residues: CASSNSGGSYEQYF. The CDR3 DNA reads as TGTGCCAGCAGCAATAGCGGGGGCTCCTACGAGCAGTACTTC.

The gene calls are TRBV3-1 and TRBJ1-2, with a possible D match to TRBD1 (6 bases). This CDR3 is 15 amino acids long. V was shortened by 0 bases and J by 5 bases, with 13 bases between the two germline ends. CDR1 LGHDT and CDR2 YNNKEL come from the germline V gene (reference sequence). The CDR3 spells CASSQDHGGTYGYTF. The CDR3 DNA reads TGTGCCAGCAGCCAAGATCACGGGGGCACGTATGGCTACACCTTC.

V and J are TRBV6-4 and TRBJ1-2; D gene ambiguous. This CDR3 is built from 16 residues. Germline-derived CDR1 and CDR2 are MRHNA and SNTAGT. Deletions cut 5 bases from V and 6 bases from J, with 22 bases between. The CDR3: CASSPSTSGYVDGYTF. The CDR3 DNA reads TGTGCCAGCAGTCCCTCGACCTCTGGTTACGTTGATGGCTACACCTTC.

This clone was recorded at least ten times. The chain is built from TRBV4-1 and TRBJ2-2; 8 positions match TRBD1. In germline, CDR1 is MGHRA, CDR2 YSYEKL. V lost 6 bases to trimming and J lost 6 bases; unmatched junction nucleotides: 3. This CDR3 contains 13 residues. The CDR3 loop reads CASSRGQAGELFF. In DNA, the CDR3 is TGCGCCAGCAGTCGGGGACAGGCCGGGGAGCTGTTTTTT.

This clone was recorded many times. The chain links TRBV2 to TRBJ1-5; D call uncertain. V lost 4 bases and J lost 5, with 3 bases in between. Germline lookup yields CDR1 SNHLY and CDR2 FYNNEI. The CDR3 spans 11 residues. DNA of the CDR3: TGTGCCAGCAGTGTTGATCAGCCCCAGCATTTT. Translation: CASSVDQPQHF.

The gene calls are TRBV7-2 and TRBJ2-7, with 10 bases identical to TRBD2. Germline V gene lookup returns CDR1 SGHTA and CDR2 FQGNSA. This CDR3 has 14 amino acids. The J segment lost 7 bases and the V segment lost 7 bases, leaving 10 bases of the junction unmatched. CDR3: CASKFRTSGVEQYF. CDR3 bases: TGTGCCAGCAAATTTAGGACTAGCGGAGTTGAGCAGTACTTC.

This clone was detected ten times or more. This chain links TRBV20-1 with TRBJ1-2; 9 nucleotides line up with TRBD1. V lost 5 bases to trimming and J lost 7 bases; unmatched junction nucleotides: 5. This CDR3 contains 12 residues. From germline, CDR1 is DFQATT and CDR2 SNEGSKA (reference sequence). CDR3 DNA sequence: TGCAGTGCTTCCGGGACAGGGTCTGGCTACACCTTC. It is translated as CSASGTGSGYTF.

This clone was detected only a few times. The V and J genes are TRBV27 and TRBJ1-4; a weak D match, TRBD1 (5 bases). The CDR3 extends over 18 amino acids. V gave up 5 bases and J gave up 2 bases, with 21 bases separating them. Germline V lookup: CDR1 MNHEY, CDR2 SMNVEV (reference sequence). DNA of the CDR3: TGTGCCAGCAGTCTTAGGCCGGTGAGGGGAGCGACTAATGAAAAACTGTTTTTT. This translates into CASSLRPVRGATNEKLFF.

Only a few counts were recorded for this clone. This chain connects TRBV2 to TRBJ2-7; D remains unclear. The V and J ends lost 1 base and 0 bases respectively, with 7 bases between them. Germline assignment: CDR1 SNHLY and CDR2 FYNNEI. This CDR3 spans 14 amino acids. The CDR3 DNA is TGTGCCAGCAGTGAAGGGACGCGCTCCTACGAGCAGTACTTC. Encoded protein: CASSEGTRSYEQYF.

This clone was detected many times. The rearrangement joins TRBV20-1 to TRBJ1-2; D is uncertain. The germline V gene encodes CDR1 DFQATT and CDR2 SNEGSKA (reference sequence). This CDR3 has 13 amino acids. V was clipped by 1 base and J by 5 bases, with 11 bases between them. The CDR3 sequence is CSARVGVRYGYTF. CDR3 DNA sequence: TGCAGTGCTAGAGTGGGTGTTCGATATGGCTACACCTTC.

This clone was recorded at least ten times. Possible read error: a much larger clone is one base away. This rearrangement joins TRBV18 to TRBJ2-7; 8 bases map to TRBD1. V shed 7 bases and J 5 bases; nucleotides not matched to a gene: 10. This CDR3 spans 14 amino acids. Germline V gene sequence: CDR1 KGHSH, CDR2 LQKENI. The CDR3 loop is CASLPRTGSDEQYF. CDR3 in DNA: TGTGCCAGCTTACCCCGGACAGGGTCCGACGAGCAGTACTTC. The variable domain in full, with the rest retrieved from reference TRBV18 and TRBJ2-7, is NAGVMQNPRHLVRRRGQEARLRCSPMKGHSHVYWYRQLPEEGLKFMVYLQKENIIDESGMPKERFSAEFPKEGPSILRIQQVVRGDSAAYFCASLPRTGSDEQYFGPGTRLTVT.

This clone qualifies as medium-sized (0.01 to 0.1%). Other DNA sequences in this sample translate to the same CDR3. J is TRBJ1-6 and V is TRBV6-1; D unclear. Germline values: CDR1 MNHNS, CDR2 SASEGT. V was pared by 4 bases and J by 5 bases, with 9 bases between. CDR3 size: 14 residues. CDR3 residues: CASSGTANNSPLHF. The CDR3 DNA follows: TGTGCCAGCAGTGGGACCGCCAATAATTCACCCCTCCACTTT.

This clone was detected only a few times. V gene TRBV27 combines with J gene TRBJ2-1; possible D gene TRBD2, 6 bases. Trimming removed 5 bases from V and 3 bases from J, with 17 bases in between. This CDR3 has 16 amino acids. Germline assignment: CDR1 MNHEY and CDR2 SMNVEV (reference sequence). CDR3 nucleotide sequence: TGTGCCAGCAGTATCTCCGGGACTGATCTCTACAATGAGCAGTTCTTC. Protein sequence: CASSISGTDLYNEQFF.

This clone has a count of ten or more. The chain combines TRBV7-9 with TRBJ2-7; TRBD2 aligns across 10 bases. The ends lost 1 base at V and 4 bases at J; junction bases unmatched: 4. Looked up from germline, CDR1 is SEHNR and CDR2 is FQNEAQ (reference sequence). This CDR3 contains 15 residues. CDR3 loop: CASSLVASGSYEQYF. The CDR3 DNA reads as TGTGCCAGCAGCTTAGTAGCTAGCGGGAGTTACGAGCAGTACTTC.

This clone has at least ten counts. The V and J genes are TRBV19 and TRBJ2-5; 7 bases agree with TRBD2. The CDR3 has 15 amino acids. CDR1 is LNHDA and CDR2 is SQIVND in the germline V gene (reference sequence). V lost 3 bases to trimming and J lost 5 bases; unmatched junction nucleotides: 9. The CDR3 coding sequence is TGTGCCAGTAGTATCGGAGGACTAGGTTCCGAGACCCAGTACTTC. The encoded protein is CASSIGGLGSETQYF.

This clone was counted ten times or more. The chain links TRBV20-1 to TRBJ2-1; the match to TRBD1 covers 8 bases. The CDR3 sequence is 12 residues long. V gave up 6 bases and J gave up 6 bases; unmatched junction bases: 4. Germline V lookup: CDR1 DFQATT, CDR2 SNEGSKA (reference sequence). The DNA of the CDR3 is TGCAGTGCCTCCACAGGGGGCAATGAGCAGTTCTTC. Protein sequence: CSASTGGNEQFF.

This clone was found many times. This rearrangement joins TRBV12-3 or TRBV12-4 to TRBJ1-3; no clear D gene. CDR3 length equals 13 residues. Trimming shortened V by 5 bases and J by 8 bases, and 13 bases separated the two germline ends. CDR3 in DNA: TGTGCCAGCAGTACTGATGCTTTGGACACCATATATTTT. Its translation is CASSTDALDTIYF.

This clone occurred many times. The chain combines TRBV3-1 with TRBJ1-5; D remains unclear. CDR1 LGHDT and CDR2 YNNKEL come from the germline V gene (reference sequence). Trimming pared 4 bases from V and 0 bases from J, leaving 7 bases between. The CDR3 totals 14 residues. CDR3 region: CASSLSYSNQPQHF. The CDR3 coding sequence is TGTGCCAGCAGCCTATCCTATAGCAATCAGCCCCAGCATTTT. Combining the CDR3 with reference TRBV3-1 and TRBJ1-5 gives the whole variable domain DTAVSQTPKYLVTQMGNDKSIKCEQNLGHDTMYWYKQDSKKFLKIMFSYNNKELIINETVPNRFSPKSPDKAHLNLHINSLELGDSAVYFCASSLSYSNQPQHFGDGTRLSIL.

This clone was seen many times. The chain employs TRBV14 and TRBJ1-3, with unresolved D. Germline CDR1 and CDR2: SGHDN and FVKESK. Trimming removed 2 bases at V and 0 bases at J, with 5 bases between. The CDR3 sequence is 14 residues long. CDR3 region: CASSQSRSGNTIYF. The CDR3 coding sequence is TGTGCCAGCAGCCAAAGTCGCTCTGGAAACACCATATATTTT.

There are many counts of this clone. This chain connects TRBV20-1 to TRBJ1-5; the D is unclear. The V and J ends lost 3 bases and 5 bases respectively, with 14 bases between them. Germline values: CDR1 DFQATT, CDR2 SNEGSKA (reference sequence). The CDR3 consists of 14 residues. This CDR3 is CSASWRERDQPQHF. The CDR3 nucleotides read TGCAGTGCTAGTTGGCGGGAGAGGGATCAGCCCCAGCATTTT.

This clone was recorded at least ten times. The V call is TRBV28, the J call TRBJ2-7, with D maybe TRBD1 (5 bases). CDR1 and CDR2 (germline): MDHEN, SYDVKM. The CDR3 consists of 13 residues. V was clipped by 7 bases and J by 2 bases, with 12 bases between them. The CDR3 bases are TGTGCCAGCACCCGCAGGGCCCCCTACGAGCAGTACTTC. Translation: CASTRRAPYEQYF.